These 18 T cell receptor beta chains came from one sample sequenced in a study of T cell responses to AZD1222 COVID-19 vaccine. Some clones are missing from TCRdb's copy, which holds only in-frame ones; the method was immunoSEQ multiplex PCR. The top ten hold over 1.2% of the sample, which has about 130,000 clones, 87% seen once. The specimen comprised peripheral blood, sampled on day 0 of AZD1222 vaccination. Receptor source: an adult in good health.

The rearrangement uses TRBV18 and TRBJ2-6; TRBD1 matches 7 bases. After removal of 4 bases from V and 0 bases from J, the junction contained 9 bases not matched to a gene. Germline CDR1 KGHSH, CDR2 LQKENI. There are 18 residues in the CDR3. CDR3 sequence reads: CASSLPGQEVSGANVLTF. The CDR3 region has the DNA TGTGCCAGCTCACTCCCCGGACAGGAGGTCTCTGGGGCCAACGTCCTGACTTTC.

This clone was seen a few times. The chain recombines TRBV10-3 with TRBJ2-1; TRBD2 might be the D (6 bases). The CDR3 has 18 residues. The germline gives CDR1 ENHRY, CDR2 SYGVKD. V was clipped by 2 bases and J by 3 bases, with 20 bases between them. The CDR3 region is CAISEGGAGTTIYNEQFF. The CDR3, as DNA: TGTGCCATCAGTGAGGGAGGGGCCGGAACAACTATCTACAATGAGCAGTTCTTC.

This clone has only one observation. The gene calls are TRBV28 and TRBJ1-6; D may be TRBD1 (5 bases). V shed 8 bases and J shed 7 bases, with 12 bases lying between them. Germline V gene lookup returns CDR1 MDHEN and CDR2 SYDVKM. The CDR3 has 13 amino acids. CDR3 protein: CASQGGRNSPLHF. The CDR3 DNA follows: TGTGCCAGCCAGGGTGGTCGGAATTCACCCCTCCACTTT.

The chain employs TRBV5-4 and TRBJ2-1; 11 nucleotides line up with TRBD2. This CDR3 has 15 residues. The germline CDR1 and CDR2 sequences are SGHNT and YYREEE (reference sequence). The trim removed 10 bases at V and 8 bases at J, leaving 14 bases unmatched. In DNA form, the CDR3 reads TGTGCCGCCTCTGAGGGGCTAGCGGGGGGTGATGAGCAGTTCTTC. As protein: CAASEGLAGGDEQFF.

The V gene is TRBV3-1 (or the pseudogene TRBV3-2), the J gene TRBJ2-2; D is unclear. The CDR3 is 11 amino acids. The V and J ends lost 10 bases and 6 bases respectively, with 9 bases between them. Germline CDR1 LGHDT, CDR2 YNNKEL (reference sequence). The DNA for the CDR3 is TGTGCCACTAGGGAATCCGGGGAGCTGTTTTTT. It is translated as CATRESGELFF.

CDR3 region: CASSVGQGFYYGYTF. CDR3 coding DNA: TGTGCCAGCAGCGTGGGACAGGGGTTTTATTATGGCTACACCTTC. The chain couples TRBV9 to TRBJ1-2; 10 bases align to TRBD1. Germline V gene lookup returns CDR1 SGDLS and CDR2 YYNGEE. This CDR3 has 15 amino acids. The ends lost 2 bases at V and 5 bases at J; junction bases unmatched: 6.

V is TRBV28 and J is TRBJ1-2, with 7 bases identical to TRBD1. CDR1 is MDHEN and CDR2 is SYDVKM in the germline V gene. V trimming: 3 bases; J trimming: 7 bases; junction bases outside the gene matches: 5. CDR3 length: 13 residues. The chain's CDR3 is CASSLGPGGGYTF. DNA of the CDR3: TGTGCCAGCAGTTTGGGTCCAGGGGGTGGCTACACCTTC.

The chain recombines TRBV2 with TRBJ1-1; D remains ambiguous. CDR3 length: 13 residues. V lost 2 bases and J lost 5, with 9 bases in between. CDR1 and CDR2 (germline): SNHLY, FYNNEI. This chain's CDR3 is CASSERPWTEAFF. The CDR3 DNA follows: TGTGCCAGCAGTGAACGGCCGTGGACTGAAGCTTTCTTT.

This clone was recorded only once. The J gene is TRBJ1-2, the V gene TRBV6-2 or TRBV6-3, with D uncertain. The CDR3 has 13 amino acids. The V gene's germline CDR1 is MNHEY and CDR2 SVGEGT. V gave up 2 bases and J gave up 0 bases, with 4 bases separating them. The CDR3 nucleotides are TGTGCCAGCAGTTACAGTACTAACTATGGCTACACCTTC. Protein product: CASSYSTNYGYTF.

This chain uses TRBV28 with TRBJ2-7; 10 nucleotides align to TRBD1. The CDR3 has 16 amino acids. V shed 8 bases, J shed 3 bases, and the junction held 13 bases outside the gene matches. Germline CDR1 and CDR2: MDHEN and SYDVKM. The CDR3 DNA follows: TGTGCCAGCGGGGGACAGGGGACAGAATACTACTACGAGCAGTACTTC. It yields the protein CASGGQGTEYYYEQYF.

V gene TRBV5-4 combines with J gene TRBJ2-5; D not resolved. Germline V lookup: CDR1 SGHNT, CDR2 YYREEE (reference sequence). There are 14 residues in the CDR3. V was cut by 4 bases and J by 2 bases, with 12 bases left in between. CDR3 loop: CASSRRPEQETQYF. The CDR3 region has the DNA TGTGCCAGCAGCCGTCGGCCGGAACAAGAGACCCAGTACTTC.

This clone occurred a few times. The CDR3 DNA reads TGTGCCAGCAGTTACTTGGCAGGACCCCCGTATCGGGAGCTGTTTTTT. Its translation is CASSYLAGPPYRELFF. The rearrangement joins TRBV6-5 to TRBJ2-2; D unclear. This CDR3 is built from 16 residues. CDR1 is MNHEY and CDR2 is SVGAGI in the germline V gene. Trimming took off 1 base at V and 9 bases at J, with 18 bases between the two ends.

The chain is built from TRBV14 and TRBJ2-3, with D perhaps TRBD1 or TRBD2 (5 bases each). CDR3 length equals 15 residues. Per germline, CDR1 SGHDN and CDR2 FVKESK. Trimming removed 8 bases from V and 5 bases from J, with 20 bases in between. As DNA, the CDR3 is TGTGCCAGCGCACAACTACGGGGCCCCGGAGATACGCAGTATTTT. Translation gives CASAQLRGPGDTQYF.

This clone was recorded a few times. The V gene is TRBV9, the J gene TRBJ1-4; a possible D gene is TRBD1 (5 bases). The germline V gene encodes CDR1 SGDLS and CDR2 YYNGEE. V gave up 1 base and J gave up 4 bases, with 11 bases separating them. The CDR3 has 15 amino acids. The CDR3 is CASSVSQGSNEKLFF. As DNA, the CDR3 is TGTGCCAGCAGCGTAAGCCAGGGCAGTAATGAAAAACTGTTTTTT.

V usage is TRBV5-1 and J usage is TRBJ2-1; TRBD1 aligns across 7 bases. Trimming took 4 bases from V and 2 from J; bases not matched to a gene: 6. The germline V gene has CDR1 SGHRS and CDR2 YFSETQ. There are 15 residues in the CDR3. As DNA, the CDR3 is TGCGCCAGCAGCACAGGACAGGCGGCCTACAATGAGCAGTTCTTC. It specifies CASSTGQAAYNEQFF.

The chain carries TRBV9 and TRBJ1-2; TRBD1 is a possible D gene (6 bases). The CDR3 totals 17 residues. Germline lookup yields CDR1 SGDLS and CDR2 YYNGEE. V was trimmed by 0 bases and J by 4 bases, leaving 19 bases between them. CDR3 residues: CASSVDDAGIGGYGYTF. The CDR3 DNA follows: TGTGCCAGCAGCGTAGACGACGCCGGTATAGGGGGCTATGGCTACACCTTC. The full variable domain, rest sourced from reference TRBV9 and TRBJ1-2, is DSGVTQTPKHLITATGQRVTLRCSPRSGDLSVYWYQQSLDQGLQFLIQYYNGEERAKGNILERFSAQQFPDLHSELNLSSLELGDSALYFCASSVDDAGIGGYGYTFGSGTRLTVV.

The chain has TRBV27 and TRBJ2-7; 9 nucleotides line up with TRBD1. The trim removed 6 bases at V and 2 bases at J, leaving 5 bases unmatched. This CDR3 contains 14 residues. The germline V gene encodes CDR1 MNHEY and CDR2 SMNVEV (reference sequence). The CDR3: CASRGQGLTYEQYF. In DNA, the CDR3 is TGTGCCAGCAGGGGACAGGGTCTTACCTACGAGCAGTACTTC.

The gene calls are TRBV5-1 and TRBJ1-2; tentatively, D is TRBD1 (5 bases). With 0 bases removed from V and 12 bases from J, the gap between germline ends came to 12 bases. The CDR3 contains 12 residues. CDR1 and CDR2 from the germline V gene are SGHRS and YFSETQ. The CDR3 spells CASSLVGRDDTF. CDR3 in DNA: TGCGCCAGCAGCTTGGTAGGCCGGGACGACACCTTC. Together with reference TRBV5-1 and TRBJ1-2, the CDR3 gives the full variable domain: KAGVTQTPRYLIKTRGQQVTLSCSPISGHRSVSWYQQTPGQGLQFLFEYFSETQRNKGNFPGRFSGRQFSNSRSEMNVSTLELGDSALYLCASSLVGRDDTFGSGTRLTVV.